This entry concerns a single T cell receptor (beta chain). What was sequenced were expressed TCRB transcripts, since all of the isolated RNA had been reverse transcribed. Only in-frame clones appear in the TCRdb table, and some are missing; sequencing was by immunoSEQ multiplex PCR. The profile shows 350,000 to 400,000 clones, approximately 15% of them singletons. The data are from a study of beta chain features in type 1 diabetes. Looked up from germline, CDR1 is SGHDN and CDR2 is FVKESK. Trimming shortened V by 2 bases and J by 0 bases, and 8 bases separated the two germline ends. The CDR3 is made up of 15 amino acids.

The specimen sequenced was naive CD4+ T cells from blood. The source is a woman aged 18-29 years in good health. The rearrangement uses TRBV14 and TRBJ2-1; no reliable D call. The CDR3 DNA is TGTGCCAGCAGCCAACAGTGGAGCTCCTACAATGAGCAGTTCTTC. It yields the protein CASSQQWSSYNEQFF.